This T cell receptor (beta chain) was observed in a study of human T cells and chemical hapten exposure. Source study methods: There were a median of around 97,000 TCRs per sample, with a range from roughly 20,000 to 700,000. TCRdb used MiXCR to reprocess the RACE reads, holding one entry per CDR3 protein. The V and J calls come from TCRdb's annotation, not from the publication. The sample holds around 100,000 distinct CDR3 sequences, 9.5% to 12% seen once. Sample time point: patch test 1, 2 weeks after DPC sensitization. Treatment in this sample: therapeutic diphenylcyclopropenone sensitization with weekly scalp DPC. Alopecia patients, 18 to 70 years old and DPC-suitable, served as donors. This clonotype occurred a few times. V lost 5 bases to trimming and J lost 6 bases, with 4 bases between them. The CDR3 runs 10 residues. Germline lookup yields CDR1 MNHNY and CDR2 SVGAGI (reference sequence).

This chain links TRBV6-6 with TRBJ1-2; D unclear. The source is a woman aged 40 to 50 with alopecia areata. Some clones in this sample may be carry-over from other donors' samples. The sequences come from whole blood, collected in connection with sensitization to the hapten diphenylcyclopropenone (DPC). The CDR3 nucleotides are TGTGCCAGCAGTCAGGATGGCTACACCTTC. This translates into CASSQDGYTF.